Here is one T cell receptor (beta chain) with its context. Its antigen is undetermined. Germline V gene lookup returns CDR1 MNHEY and CDR2 SVGEGT. CDR3 length equals 15 residues. V gave up 6 bases and J gave up 3 bases; unmatched junction bases: 10. The data were obtained in a study of response to subunit inactivated influenza vaccine. TCRdb analysed the RT-PCR reads with MiXCR anew, one entry per CDR3 protein. Seen here are hundreds of thousands of distinct CDR3 sequences, around 14% observed once, and the top ten hold 5.5% to 7%. Points from the study as a whole: The authors suggested that few new T cells are recruited per seasonal influenza vaccination.

The material was PBMCs from blood, obtained approximately 15 days before vaccination. V usage is TRBV6-2 or TRBV6-3 and J usage is TRBJ1-2, with TRBD1 identical over 7 bases. This receptor was taken from a man in his fifties who received an inactivated influenza vaccine. CDR3 in DNA: TGTGCCAGCAGGGAGATAGGGGGCGCCGACTATGGCTACACCTTC. Encoded protein: CASREIGGADYGYTF.